In this sample, the clone carrying this TCR beta chain turned up a few times. These data belong to a study of beta chain features in type 1 diabetes. CDR1 is GTSNPN, CDR2 SVGIG, per germline (reference sequence). This CDR3 has 13 residues. Germline trimming cut 2 bases from V and 12 bases from J; bases unmatched to any gene: 10. As every portion of the isolated RNA was reverse transcribed, the sequencing read expressed TCRB transcripts. The assay was immunoSEQ multiplex PCR, and TCRdb's table has in-frame clones only and misses some. Of more than 300,000 clones in the sample, approximately 12% were seen once.

The sequenced sample was naive CD4+ T cells from blood. This TCR came from a man between 18 and 29 years old in good health. This chain uses TRBV30 with TRBJ1-1, with 9 nucleotides matching TRBD1. CDR3: CAWSPGTGFATFF. The CDR3 nucleotides read TGTGCCTGGAGTCCAGGGACAGGGTTCGCGACTTTCTTT.